This T cell receptor beta chain was captured by sequencing in a study of T cell clonality in common variable immunodeficiency. The assay was immunoSEQ multiplex PCR, and TCRdb's table has in-frame clones only and misses some. The specimen has about 43,000 clones, none found just once. Each donor provided roughly 5 to 8 ml of heparinized whole blood. This clone has at least ten counts. The antigen is undetermined. The read comes to an end 3 residues before the CDR3 does, leaving the germline J gene to fill in the end. The CDR3 runs to 15 residues. Trimming took 2 bases from V and 3 from J; bases not matched to a gene: 2. Germline V gives CDR1 DFQATT, CDR2 SNEGSKA (reference sequence). The study, taken as a whole, reports: Common variable immunodeficiency TCR beta sequences reportedly had fewer deletions and N-nucleotide insertions. Patient heterogeneity in the CVID cohort limited correlations between repertoire features and clinical complications. TCRbeta clonality was increased in CVID versus healthy controls.

V and J are TRBV20-1 and TRBJ2-1, with 12 bases matching TRBD2. This clonotype originated in a person between 18 and 69 years old in good health. The specimen sequenced was peripheral blood mononuclear cells. CDR3 sequence reads: CSARPLAGGYNEQFF. The covered CDR3 bases are TGCAGTGCTAGACCACTAGCGGGGGGCTACAATGAG.